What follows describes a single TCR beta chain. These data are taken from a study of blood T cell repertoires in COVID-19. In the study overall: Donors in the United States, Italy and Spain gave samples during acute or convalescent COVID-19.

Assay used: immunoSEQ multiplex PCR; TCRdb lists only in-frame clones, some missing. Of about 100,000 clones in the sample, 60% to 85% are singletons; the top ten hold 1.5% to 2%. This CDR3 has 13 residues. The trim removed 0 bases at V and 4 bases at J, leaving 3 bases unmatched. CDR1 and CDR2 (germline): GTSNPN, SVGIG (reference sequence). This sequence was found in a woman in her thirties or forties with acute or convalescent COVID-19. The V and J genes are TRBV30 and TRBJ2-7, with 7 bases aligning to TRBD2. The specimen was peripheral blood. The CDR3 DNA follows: TGTGCCTGGAGTGTGGGGGGGTCGTACGAGCAGTACTTC. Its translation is CAWSVGGSYEQYF.